This T cell receptor (beta chain) appears in the sequencing data of a study of blood T cell repertoires in COVID-19. In the authors' workflow: Amplification with reference gene primers provided the estimates of nucleated cell counts. Sequencing used immunoSEQ multiplex PCR; TCRdb keeps in-frame clones, though not all of them. V and J calls and clone size are copied from that table; D and trimming were computed from the DNA. Here the sample spans around 320,000 clones, 88% being singletons. CDR1 SNHLY and CDR2 FYNNEI come from the germline V gene. After removal of 6 bases from V and 3 bases from J, the junction contained 6 bases not matched to a gene. This CDR3 spans 14 amino acids.

The chain carries TRBV2 and TRBJ2-7; 9 nucleotides align to TRBD1. This sequence was found in a woman in her thirties who had recovered from COVID-19. Sequenced: peripheral blood. The DNA for the CDR3 is TGTGCCAGCAGACACGGACAGGGGAACTACGAGCAGTACTTC. It is translated as CASRHGQGNYEQYF.